The sequence of this TCR beta chain was determined in a study of T cell repertoires in cytomegalovirus infection. Across the whole study: In public TCR beta signatures, there were indications of both CMV infection and matching HLA type.

Study-level points and caveats: CMV-specific HLA-C-restricted TCR beta clonotypes dominated the ex vivo response.

One entry per CDR3 protein results from TCRdb running MiXCR on the reads. The sample records under 350,000 distinct CDR3 sequences, approximately 10% being singletons. This clonotype was picked up a small number of times. Its antigen is unknown. CDR3 length: 12 amino acids. J gave up 6 bases and V 8 bases, and 7 bases lay outside the gene matches. Germline CDR1 reads SQVTM; CDR2 reads ANQGSEA. This TCR came from a human donor in good health (CMV status not recorded). Some clones in this sample may be carry-over from other donors' samples. This chain joins TRBV29-1 and TRBJ1-2, with 9 bases that match TRBD1. The sequencing sample was made of PBMCs. CDR3 loop: CSTRQGGHGYTF. CDR3 coding DNA: TGCAGCACCCGACAGGGGGGACATGGCTACACCTTC.